This TCR beta chain was profiled in a study of blood T cells in healthy people across ages. Sample-barcoded 5' priming and a J-beta primer mix drove a second PCR of roughly 6 to 12 cycles. From the 5' RACE reads, TCRdb called clonotypes with MiXCR, one entry per CDR3 protein. The sample yields about 620,000 distinct CDR3 sequences, approximately 52% seen once. This CDR3 comprises 15 residues. V shed 1 base and J shed 13 bases, with 22 bases lying between them. Germline V lookup: CDR1 SGHTA, CDR2 FQGNSA. This TCR was recovered from an elderly woman in good health. V usage is TRBV7-2 and J usage is TRBJ2-5, with a tentative D call TRBD1 (5 bases). The source material was blood. This CDR3 is CASSLVSSTAKVRYF. The CDR3 nucleotides are TGTGCCAGCAGCTTAGTGAGCTCGACAGCAAAGGTGCGGTACTTC.